This T cell receptor (beta chain) was documented in a study of blood T cell repertoires in COVID-19. Study background: Both acute and convalescent COVID-19 samples were obtained from the United States, Italy and Spain.

The V end was cut by 0 bases, the J end by 1 base, with 16 bases between. Germline values: CDR1 LGHDT, CDR2 YNNKEL (reference sequence). This CDR3 is 17 amino acids long. As handled by the study authors: Amplification of reference gene primers was used by the study to estimate nucleated cell counts. Repertoires were generated with immunoSEQ multiplex PCR, while TCRdb's copy carries only in-frame clones and drops some. The V and J calls and the clone size are those of that table, but D and trimming were determined from the DNA. This table has 200,000 to 250,000 clones, about 85% appearing once. Sequencing was done on a sample of peripheral blood. The clonotype originates from an older woman who had recovered from COVID-19. The J gene is TRBJ2-7, the V gene TRBV3-1 (or the pseudogene TRBV3-2); D is ambiguous. The DNA for the CDR3 is TGTGCCAGCAGCCAAGATAGAATCGGTGGTCCTTCCTACGAGCAGTACTTC. Encoded protein: CASSQDRIGGPSYEQYF.